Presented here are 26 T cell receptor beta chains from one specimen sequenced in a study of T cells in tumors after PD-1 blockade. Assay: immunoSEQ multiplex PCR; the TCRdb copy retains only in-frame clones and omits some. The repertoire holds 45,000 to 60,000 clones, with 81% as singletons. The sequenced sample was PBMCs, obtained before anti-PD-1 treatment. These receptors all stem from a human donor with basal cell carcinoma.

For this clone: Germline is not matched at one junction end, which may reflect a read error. As DNA, the CDR3 is TGTGCCAGCAGCCTGACTAGCGGGGGGGCTCATTTC. Its protein is CASSLTSGGAHF. The rearrangement joins TRBV3-1 (or the pseudogene TRBV3-2) to TRBJ2-7, with 14 nucleotides matching TRBD2. From germline, CDR1 is LGHDT and CDR2 YNNKEL (reference sequence). CDR3 length equals 12 residues.

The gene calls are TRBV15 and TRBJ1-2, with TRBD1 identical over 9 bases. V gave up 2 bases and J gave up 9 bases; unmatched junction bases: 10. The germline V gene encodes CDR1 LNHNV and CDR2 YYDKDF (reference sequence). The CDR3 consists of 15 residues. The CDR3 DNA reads TGTGCCACCAGCAGACCTGGGGGACAGGGTCTCAGCTACACCTTC. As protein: CATSRPGGQGLSYTF. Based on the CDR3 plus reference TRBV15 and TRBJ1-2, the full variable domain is DAMVIQNPRYQVTQFGKPVTLSCSQTLNHNVMYWYQQKSSQAPKLLFHYYDKDFNNEADTPDNFQSRRPNTSFCFLDIRSPGLGDTAMYLCATSRPGGQGLSYTFGSGTRLTVV.

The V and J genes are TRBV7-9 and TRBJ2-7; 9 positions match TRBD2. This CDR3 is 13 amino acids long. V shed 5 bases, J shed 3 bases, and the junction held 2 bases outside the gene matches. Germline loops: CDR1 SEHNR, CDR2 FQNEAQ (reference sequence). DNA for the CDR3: TGTGCCAGCAGCCCTAGCGGGGTCTACGAGCAGTACTTC. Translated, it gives CASSPSGVYEQYF.

The CDR3 DNA reads TGTGCCAGCAGTATCGACAGGGGGCCTACCTACGAGCAGTACTTC. Translated: CASSIDRGPTYEQYF. The chain is built from TRBV6-6 and TRBJ2-7, with TRBD1 matching 10 bases. Germline V lookup: CDR1 MNHNY, CDR2 SVGAGI (reference sequence). The CDR3 runs 15 residues. The trim removed 5 bases at V and 2 bases at J, leaving 6 bases unmatched.

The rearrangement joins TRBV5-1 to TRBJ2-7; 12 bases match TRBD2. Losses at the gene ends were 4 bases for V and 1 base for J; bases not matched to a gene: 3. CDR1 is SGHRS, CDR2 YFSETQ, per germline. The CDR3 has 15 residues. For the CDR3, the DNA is TGCGCCAGCAGCCCCACTAGCGGGAGGTCCTACGAGCAGTACTTC. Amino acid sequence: CASSPTSGRSYEQYF. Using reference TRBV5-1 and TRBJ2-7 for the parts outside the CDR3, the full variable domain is KAGVTQTPRYLIKTRGQQVTLSCSPISGHRSVSWYQQTPGQGLQFLFEYFSETQRNKGNFPGRFSGRQFSNSRSEMNVSTLELGDSALYLCASSPTSGRSYEQYFGPGTRLTVT.

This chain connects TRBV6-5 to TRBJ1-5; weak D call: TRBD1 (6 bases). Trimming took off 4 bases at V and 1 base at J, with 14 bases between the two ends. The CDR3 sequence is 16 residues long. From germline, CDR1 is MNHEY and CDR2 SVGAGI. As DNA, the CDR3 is TGTGCCAGCAGTTCCAAAGGGGGGGCGAGCAATCAGCCCCAGCATTTT. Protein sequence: CASSSKGGASNQPQHF.

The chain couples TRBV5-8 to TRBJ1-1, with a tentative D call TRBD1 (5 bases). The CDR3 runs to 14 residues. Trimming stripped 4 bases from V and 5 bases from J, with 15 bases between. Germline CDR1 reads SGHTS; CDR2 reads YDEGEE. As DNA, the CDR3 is TGTGCCAGCAGCCCTTGGCAGGGAGGGACTGAAGCTTTCTTT. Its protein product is CASSPWQGGTEAFF.

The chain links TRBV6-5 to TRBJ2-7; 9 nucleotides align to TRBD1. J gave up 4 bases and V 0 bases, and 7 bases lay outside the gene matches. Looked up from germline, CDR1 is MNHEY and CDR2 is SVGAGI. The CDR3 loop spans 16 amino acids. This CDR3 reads CASSYSSGTGLYEQYF. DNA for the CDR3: TGTGCCAGCAGTTACTCTTCCGGGACAGGGTTGTACGAGCAGTACTTC.

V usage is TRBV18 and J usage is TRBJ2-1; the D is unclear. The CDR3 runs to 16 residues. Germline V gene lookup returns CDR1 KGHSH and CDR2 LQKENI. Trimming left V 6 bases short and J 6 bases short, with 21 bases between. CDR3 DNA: TGTGCCAGCTCCAGCTCACGGAATTTGGTTCCCAATGAGCAGTTCTTC. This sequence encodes CASSSSRNLVPNEQFF. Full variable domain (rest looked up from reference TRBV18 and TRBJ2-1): NAGVMQNPRHLVRRRGQEARLRCSPMKGHSHVYWYRQLPEEGLKFMVYLQKENIIDESGMPKERFSAEFPKEGPSILRIQQVVRGDSAAYFCASSSSRNLVPNEQFFGPGTRLTVL.

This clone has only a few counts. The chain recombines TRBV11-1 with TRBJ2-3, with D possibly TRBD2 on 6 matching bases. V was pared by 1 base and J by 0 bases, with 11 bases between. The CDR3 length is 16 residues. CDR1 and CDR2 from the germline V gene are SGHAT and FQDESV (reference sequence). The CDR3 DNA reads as TGTGCCAGCAGCTTAGGGGACTGGTTAAGCACAGATACGCAGTATTTT. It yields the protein CASSLGDWLSTDTQYF.

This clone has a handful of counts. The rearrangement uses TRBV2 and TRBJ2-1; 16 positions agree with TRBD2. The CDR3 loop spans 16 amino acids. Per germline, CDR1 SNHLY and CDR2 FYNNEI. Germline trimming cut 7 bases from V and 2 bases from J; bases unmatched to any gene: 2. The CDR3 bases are TGTGCCAGCAAGGGGACTAGCGGGGGGGCCTACAATGAGCAGTTCTTC. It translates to CASKGTSGGAYNEQFF. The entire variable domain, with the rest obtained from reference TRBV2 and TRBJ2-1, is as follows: EPEVTQTPSHQVTQMGQEVILRCVPISNHLYFYWYRQILGQKVEFLVSFYNNEISEKSEIFDDQFSVERPDGSNFTLKIRSTKLEDSAMYFCASKGTSGGAYNEQFFGPGTRLTVL.

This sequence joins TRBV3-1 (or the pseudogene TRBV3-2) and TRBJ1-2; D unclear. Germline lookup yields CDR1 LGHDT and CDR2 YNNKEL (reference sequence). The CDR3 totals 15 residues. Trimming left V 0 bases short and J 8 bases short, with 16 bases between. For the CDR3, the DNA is TGTGCCAGCAGCCAAGAGGGAAGACGGGCTACGGGCTACACCTTC. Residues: CASSQEGRRATGYTF.

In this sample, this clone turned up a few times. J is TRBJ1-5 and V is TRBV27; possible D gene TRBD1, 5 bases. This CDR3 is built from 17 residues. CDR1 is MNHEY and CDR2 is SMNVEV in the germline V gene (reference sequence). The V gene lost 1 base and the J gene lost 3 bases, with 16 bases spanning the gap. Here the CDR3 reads CASSLYSVGVNNQPQHF. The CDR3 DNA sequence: TGTGCCAGCAGTTTATATTCCGTGGGGGTAAACAATCAGCCCCAGCATTTT.

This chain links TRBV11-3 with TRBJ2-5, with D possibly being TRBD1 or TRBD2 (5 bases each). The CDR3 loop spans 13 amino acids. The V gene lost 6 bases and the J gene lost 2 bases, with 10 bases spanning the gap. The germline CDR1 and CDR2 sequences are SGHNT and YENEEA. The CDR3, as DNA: TGTGCCAGCAGTCCGGGGCTGCAAGAGACCCAGTACTTC. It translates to CASSPGLQETQYF.

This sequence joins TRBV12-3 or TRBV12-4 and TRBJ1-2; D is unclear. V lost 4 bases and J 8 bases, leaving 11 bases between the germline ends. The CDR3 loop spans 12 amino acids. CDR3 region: CASSWSYEGYTF. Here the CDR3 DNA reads TGTGCCAGCAGTTGGAGCTATGAAGGCTACACCTTC.

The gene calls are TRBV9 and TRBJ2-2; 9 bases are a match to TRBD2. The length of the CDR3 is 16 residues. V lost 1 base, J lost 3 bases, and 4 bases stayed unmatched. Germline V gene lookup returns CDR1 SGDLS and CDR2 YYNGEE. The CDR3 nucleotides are TGTGCCAGCAGCGTATCTCTAGCGGGGTACACCGGGGAGCTGTTTTTT. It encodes CASSVSLAGYTGELFF.

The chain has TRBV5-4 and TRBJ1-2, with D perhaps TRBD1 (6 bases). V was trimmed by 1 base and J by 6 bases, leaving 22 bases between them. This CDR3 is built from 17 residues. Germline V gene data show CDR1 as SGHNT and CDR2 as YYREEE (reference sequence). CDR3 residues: CASSLSSVVRGRHGYTF. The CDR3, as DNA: TGTGCCAGCAGCTTGTCCTCGGTGGTCAGGGGAAGGCATGGCTACACCTTC.

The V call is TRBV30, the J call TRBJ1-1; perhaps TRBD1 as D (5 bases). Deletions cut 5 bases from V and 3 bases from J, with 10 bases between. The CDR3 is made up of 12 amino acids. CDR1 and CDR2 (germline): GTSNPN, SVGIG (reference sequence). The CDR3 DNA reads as TGTGCCTGGGGGGGGAAAGACACTGAAGCTTTCTTT. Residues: CAWGGKDTEAFF.

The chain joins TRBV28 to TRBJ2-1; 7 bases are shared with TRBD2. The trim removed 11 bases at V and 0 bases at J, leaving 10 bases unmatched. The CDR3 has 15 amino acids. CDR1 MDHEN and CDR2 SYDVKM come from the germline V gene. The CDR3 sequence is CAGRGREGSYNEQFF. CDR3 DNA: TGTGCCGGTAGGGGCAGGGAGGGCTCCTACAATGAGCAGTTCTTC. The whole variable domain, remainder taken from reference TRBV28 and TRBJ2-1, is DVKVTQSSRYLVKRTGEKVFLECVQDMDHENMFWYRQDPGLGLRLIYFSYDVKMKEKGDIPEGYSVSREKKERFSLILESASTNQTSMYLCAGRGREGSYNEQFFGPGTRLTVL.

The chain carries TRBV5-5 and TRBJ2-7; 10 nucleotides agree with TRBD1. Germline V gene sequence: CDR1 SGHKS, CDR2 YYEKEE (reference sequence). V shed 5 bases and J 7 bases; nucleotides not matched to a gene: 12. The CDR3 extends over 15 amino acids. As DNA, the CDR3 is TGTGCCAGCAGTACCTCCGGGACAGGGGTGGGAGAGCAGTACTTC. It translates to CASSTSGTGVGEQYF. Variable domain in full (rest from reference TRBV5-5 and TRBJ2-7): DAGVTQSPTHLIKTRGQQVTLRCSPISGHKSVSWYQQVLGQGPQFIFQYYEKEERGRGNFPDRFSARQFPNYSSELNVNALLLGDSALYLCASSTSGTGVGEQYFGPGTRLTVT.

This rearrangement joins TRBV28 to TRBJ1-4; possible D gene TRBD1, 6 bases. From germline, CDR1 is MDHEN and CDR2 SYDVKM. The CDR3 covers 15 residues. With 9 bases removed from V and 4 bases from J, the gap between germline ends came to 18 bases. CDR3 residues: CASKTDSSFNEKLFF. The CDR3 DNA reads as TGTGCCAGTAAAACGGACAGTTCATTTAATGAAAAACTGTTTTTT.

The CDR3 region is CASRLATGELFF. For the CDR3, the DNA is TGTGCCAGCCGCTTAGCCACCGGGGAGCTGTTTTTT. J is TRBJ2-2 and V is TRBV3-1 (or the pseudogene TRBV3-2); D unresolved. The CDR3 consists of 12 residues. V lost 8 bases and J 4 bases, leaving 8 bases between the germline ends. CDR1 is LGHDT and CDR2 is YNNKEL in the germline V gene (reference sequence).

CDR3 amino acids: CASSLGSFVDYGYTF. As DNA, the CDR3 is TGTGCCAGCAGCTTAGGGAGCTTTGTGGACTATGGCTACACCTTC. This sequence joins TRBV7-9 and TRBJ1-2; D unclear. The CDR3 totals 15 residues. CDR1 SEHNR and CDR2 FQNEAQ come from the germline V gene (reference sequence). The V gene lost 1 base and the J gene lost 3 bases, with 12 bases spanning the gap.

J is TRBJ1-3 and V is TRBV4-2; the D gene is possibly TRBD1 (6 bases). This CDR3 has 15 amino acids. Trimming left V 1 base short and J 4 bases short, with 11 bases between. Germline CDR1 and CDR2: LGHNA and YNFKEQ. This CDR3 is CASSQVPTGGNTIYF. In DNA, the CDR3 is TGTGCCAGCAGCCAAGTCCCGACAGGAGGAAACACCATATATTTT.

The CDR3 region is CASSFDRVQYGYTF. The CDR3 coding sequence is TGCGCCAGCAGCTTTGACAGGGTTCAATATGGCTACACCTTC. The chain uses TRBV5-1 and TRBJ1-2, with 7 bases that match TRBD1. Trimming took 2 bases from V and 5 from J; bases not matched to a gene: 6. Germline-derived CDR1 and CDR2 are SGHRS and YFSETQ. The CDR3 consists of 14 residues.

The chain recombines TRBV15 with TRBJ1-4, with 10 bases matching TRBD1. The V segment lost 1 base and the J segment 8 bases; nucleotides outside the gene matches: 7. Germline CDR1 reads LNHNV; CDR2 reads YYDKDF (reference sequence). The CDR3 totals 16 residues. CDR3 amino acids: CATSRAGQGFREKLFF. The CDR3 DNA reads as TGTGCCACCAGCAGAGCGGGACAGGGGTTCCGGGAAAAACTGTTTTTT.